These T cell receptor beta chains were read from a single sample in a study of T cells in narcolepsy. Here immunoSEQ multiplex PCR was the method, and the copy in TCRdb shows in-frame clones only, minus some. The sample records roughly 22,000 clones, less than 70% being singletons. Sequencing was performed on memory (CD45RA-) CD4+ T cells from blood. Receptor source: a human donor in good health. CDR3s include the opening cysteine and the closing phenylalanine or tryptophan. A D gene is named only where the DNA matches it firmly. Clone size appears in some rows only: once, few, many, or a class for an expanded clone.

j_call cdr3_length v_call clone_size d_call cdr3_aa cdr3_nt
TRBJ2-2 15 TRBV19 - TRBD2 CASQSGGADTGELFF TGTGCCAGCCAGAGCGGGGGGGCCGACACCGGGGAGCTGTTTTTT
TRBJ2-3 13 TRBV27 - TRBD2 CASRTSGGRTQYF TGTGCCAGCAGGACTAGCGGGGGTAGAACGCAGTATTTT
TRBJ2-3 15 TRBV27 - - CASSLSGGRADTQYF TGTGCCAGCAGTTTGAGTGGGGGGAGAGCAGATACGCAGTATTTT
TRBJ1-1 14 TRBV5-1 - - CASSLLGAGAEAFF TGCGCCAGCAGCTTGCTGGGGGCGGGAGCTGAAGCTTTCTTT
TRBJ2-1 15 TRBV5-1 - TRBD1 CASNTPGTGVNEQFF TGCGCCAGCAACACCCCCGGGACAGGGGTAAATGAGCAGTTCTTC
TRBJ1-2 15 TRBV7-9 - - CASSPGTSNGYGYTF TGTGCCAGCAGCCCTGGGACCTCCAACGGCTATGGCTACACCTTC
TRBJ2-2 15 TRBV2 - TRBD2 CASRELAGGTGELFF TGTGCCAGCAGGGAACTAGCGGGAGGGACCGGGGAGCTGTTTTTT
TRBJ1-1 13 TRBV30 - - CAWSTTGGSEAFF TGTGCCTGGAGTACAACCGGGGGGTCTGAAGCTTTCTTT
TRBJ2-3 15 TRBV18 - - CASSRSGARADTQYF TGTGCCAGCTCACGAAGTGGGGCCAGGGCAGATACGCAGTATTTT
TRBJ1-4 12 TRBV29-1 - - CSGGGRGEKLFF TGCAGCGGTGGTGGACGAGGAGAAAAACTGTTTTTT
TRBJ1-1 17 TRBV7-8 few - CASSPPRGAGGGTEAFF TGTGCCAGCAGCCCTCCAAGAGGGGCGGGCGGGGGAACTGAAGCTTTCTTT
TRBJ1-4 14 TRBV2 - - CASSAENSNEKLFF TGTGCCAGCAGTGCAGAGAACAGTAATGAAAAACTGTTTTTT
TRBJ1-2 11 TRBV20-1 once TRBD1 CSAATGKGYTF TGCAGTGCCGCGACAGGGAAAGGCTACACCTTC
TRBJ2-7 11 TRBV30 - - CAWTSRNEQYF TGTGCCTGGACCTCCCGGAACGAGCAGTACTTC